What follows are 28 T cell receptor beta chains derived from one specimen sequenced in a study of cytomegalovirus exposure and HLA in healthy donors. In the PCR, 60 Vbeta and 13 Jbeta primers were used. Only in-frame clones appear in the TCRdb table, and some are missing; sequencing was by immunoSEQ multiplex PCR. The sample has some 130,000 clones, around four fifths seen once. The sequencing sample was made of PBMCs. These receptors came from a male donor in good health and CMV-seropositive.

The chain couples TRBV28 to TRBJ2-7, with TRBD1 matching over 11 bases. The CDR3 contains 16 residues. From germline, CDR1 is MDHEN and CDR2 SYDVKM. After removal of 3 bases from V and 1 base from J, the junction contained 5 bases not matched to a gene. The CDR3 coding sequence is TGTGCCAGCAGTTTCCAGGACAGGGGGCCTTCCTACGAGCAGTACTTC. Protein product: CASSFQDRGPSYEQYF.

This chain joins TRBV15 and TRBJ2-7; D might be TRBD2 (6 bases). This CDR3 is 15 amino acids long. The V end lost 0 bases, the J end lost 11 bases, and 20 bases lay between the germline ends. Germline CDR1 reads LNHNV; CDR2 reads YYDKDF (reference sequence). The CDR3 nucleotides read TGTGCCACCAGCAGAGATCGGAGGGCAGGCGACGGGGAGTACTTC. It codes for CATSRDRRAGDGEYF.

The chain recombines TRBV30 with TRBJ2-7; D is undetermined. The CDR3 has 13 amino acids. The V gene's germline CDR1 is GTSNPN and CDR2 SVGIG (reference sequence). Trimming left V 3 bases short and J 4 bases short, with 13 bases between. Here the CDR3 DNA reads TGTGCCTGGAGAGACCCGGGTCTTTACGAGCAGTACTTC. Translating gives CAWRDPGLYEQYF.

This chain connects TRBV19 to TRBJ2-7, with 11 bases that match TRBD1. With V trimmed by 10 bases and J by 3 bases, 8 bases remained unmatched. Germline assignment: CDR1 LNHDA and CDR2 SQIVND (reference sequence). The CDR3 runs to 14 residues. The CDR3 here is CATGQGAAFYEQYF. CDR3 DNA sequence: TGTGCCACAGGACAGGGGGCGGCTTTCTACGAGCAGTACTTC.

The V gene is TRBV28, the J gene TRBJ1-3, with 8 bases identical to TRBD1. V lost 4 bases and J lost 3; bases outside the gene matches: 2. The CDR3 consists of 14 residues. Germline CDR1 is MDHEN and CDR2 is SYDVKM. The CDR3 reads CASSSTGVGNTIYF. The CDR3 bases are TGTGCCAGCAGTTCGACAGGGGTTGGAAACACCATATATTTT.

The chain recombines TRBV13 with TRBJ2-1; possibly TRBD2 for D (5 bases). Between the trimmed V and J ends, which lost 7 bases and 9 bases, there was a span of 13 bases. CDR1 is PRHDT, CDR2 FYEKMQ, per germline (reference sequence). The CDR3 is made up of 12 amino acids. CDR3 sequence: CASTTMAGEQFF. CDR3 sequence (DNA): TGTGCCAGCACCACCATGGCGGGTGAGCAGTTCTTC.

The rearrangement links TRBV9 to TRBJ2-5; D is perhaps TRBD1 (5 bases). The CDR3 length is 15 residues. From germline, CDR1 is SGDLS and CDR2 YYNGEE. Trimming cost V 1 base and J 1 base, with 11 bases left between them. CDR3: CASSVRSGPQETQYF. CDR3 DNA sequence: TGTGCCAGCAGCGTAAGGTCAGGGCCCCAAGAGACCCAGTACTTC.

The chain uses TRBV27 and TRBJ1-2; D not resolved. The V end lost 1 base, the J end lost 7 bases, and 13 bases lay between the germline ends. The length of the CDR3 is 14 residues. CDR1 MNHEY and CDR2 SMNVEV come from the germline V gene (reference sequence). CDR3 sequence reads: CASSLFAGEAGYTF. The DNA for the CDR3 is TGTGCCAGCAGTTTATTTGCCGGGGAAGCTGGCTACACCTTC.

This chain uses TRBV5-1 with TRBJ2-1; D is undetermined. V gave up 3 bases and J gave up 5 bases, with 12 bases separating them. This CDR3 is 14 amino acids long. Germline CDR1 and CDR2: SGHRS and YFSETQ. The CDR3 DNA reads as TGCGCCAGCAGCTCGCTAGGCCCGGACAATGAGCAGTTCTTC. Translating it yields CASSSLGPDNEQFF. The variable domain in full, completed from reference TRBV5-1 and TRBJ2-1, reads KAGVTQTPRYLIKTRGQQVTLSCSPISGHRSVSWYQQTPGQGLQFLFEYFSETQRNKGNFPGRFSGRQFSNSRSEMNVSTLELGDSALYLCASSSLGPDNEQFFGPGTRLTVL.

In nucleotides, the CDR3 is TGTGCCAGCTCAACGGGACACCAGATGGGCGGGGAGCTGTTTTTT. It encodes CASSTGHQMGGELFF. V usage is TRBV18 and J usage is TRBJ2-2; TRBD1 is a possible D gene (6 bases). CDR3 length: 15 amino acids. V was trimmed by 5 bases and J by 7 bases, leaving 17 bases between them. Germline V gene lookup returns CDR1 KGHSH and CDR2 LQKENI.

This chain links TRBV5-6 with TRBJ2-5; TRBD1 agrees at 9 bases. The junction had 3 bases not matched to a gene; V was cut back by 2 bases and J by 4 bases. Looked up from germline, CDR1 is SGHDT and CDR2 is YYEEEE. This CDR3 contains 14 residues. The CDR3 DNA follows: TGTGCCAGCAGCTTTGGGACAGGGCTAGAGACCCAGTACTTC. Its translation is CASSFGTGLETQYF.

The rearrangement uses TRBV7-2 and TRBJ1-2, with 7 bases identical to TRBD1. The CDR3 covers 15 residues. V lost 5 bases, J lost 2 bases, and 8 bases stayed unmatched. Germline CDR1 reads SGHTA; CDR2 reads FQGNSA. CDR3 protein: CASSPSTGSNYGYTF. DNA for the CDR3: TGTGCCAGCAGCCCATCGACAGGGTCCAACTATGGCTACACCTTC.

As DNA, the CDR3 is TGCGCCAGCAGCTCGGTCGGGGGAGGGGCAGATACGCAGTATTTT. Translating it yields CASSSVGGGADTQYF. The chain is built from TRBV5-1 and TRBJ2-3, with 7 bases identical to TRBD2. This CDR3 has 15 residues. Trimming removed 3 bases from V and 4 bases from J; junction bases left unmatched: 8. CDR1 and CDR2 from the germline V gene are SGHRS and YFSETQ.

The CDR3 sequence: CASNTDGGALDTQYF. The CDR3 DNA follows: TGTGCCAGTAACACCGACGGAGGTGCATTGGATACGCAGTATTTT. J is TRBJ2-3 and V is TRBV19; D is possibly TRBD2 (5 bases). CDR1 is LNHDA, CDR2 SQIVND, per germline (reference sequence). The germline V and J ends were trimmed by 7 bases and 6 bases, with 20 bases remaining between them. The length of the CDR3 is 15 residues.

This chain joins TRBV28 and TRBJ1-2; possibly TRBD1 for D (5 bases). Germline loops: CDR1 MDHEN, CDR2 SYDVKM. CDR3 length equals 13 residues. Trimming cost V 7 bases and J 4 bases, with 13 bases left between them. The CDR3 loop is CASTMGLIYGYTF. In DNA form, the CDR3 reads TGTGCCAGCACCATGGGACTGATCTATGGCTACACCTTC.

V usage is TRBV19 and J usage is TRBJ1-2; D is undetermined. The CDR3 is 13 residues long. V lost 8 bases, J lost 4 bases, and 14 bases lay in between. From germline, CDR1 is LNHDA and CDR2 SQIVND (reference sequence). The CDR3, as DNA: TGTGCCAGTTCCTTCCATCTAAGCTATGGCTACACCTTC. It specifies CASSFHLSYGYTF.

This clone turned up a few times. The chain carries TRBV29-1 and TRBJ1-1, with 7 bases fitting TRBD1. V trimming: 5 bases; J trimming: 5 bases; junction bases outside the gene matches: 8. The CDR3 totals 13 residues. The germline V gene has CDR1 SQVTM and CDR2 ANQGSEA. CDR3 region: CSVSRGLSTEAFF. The CDR3 bases are TGCAGCGTTTCAAGGGGGCTGAGTACTGAAGCTTTCTTT. The entire variable domain, with the rest obtained from reference TRBV29-1 and TRBJ1-1, is as follows: SAVISQKPSRDICQRGTSLTIQCQVDSQVTMMFWYRQQPGQSLTLIATANQGSEATYESGFVIDKFPISRPNLTFSTLTVSNMSPEDSSIYLCSVSRGLSTEAFFGQGTRLTVV.

The chain carries TRBV19 and TRBJ2-5, with a tentative D call TRBD2 (6 bases). The CDR3 is made up of 17 amino acids. The germline V gene has CDR1 LNHDA and CDR2 SQIVND (reference sequence). V lost 5 bases, J lost 0 bases, and 19 bases lay in between. The CDR3 here is CASSPPSSGGNQETQYF. In nucleotides, the CDR3 is TGTGCCAGTAGTCCCCCGAGTAGCGGAGGGAACCAAGAGACCCAGTACTTC.

The chain combines TRBV19 with TRBJ2-3; TRBD2 aligns across 12 bases. Germline V gives CDR1 LNHDA, CDR2 SQIVND (reference sequence). V lost 2 bases, J lost 2 bases, and 2 bases stayed unmatched. This CDR3 is 16 amino acids long. This CDR3 reads CASSILAGGDTDTQYF. For the CDR3, the DNA is TGTGCCAGTAGTATACTAGCGGGAGGGGACACAGATACGCAGTATTTT.

This rearrangement joins TRBV2 to TRBJ2-3, with D perhaps matching TRBD2 (6 bases). This CDR3 comprises 15 residues. CDR1 and CDR2 (germline): SNHLY, FYNNEI. V lost 6 bases and J lost 5, with 18 bases in between. The CDR3 bases are TGTGCCAGCAGGGATAGCGGAGGTAACAGAGATACGCAGTATTTT. It encodes CASRDSGGNRDTQYF.

The chain carries TRBV14 and TRBJ2-7; no clear D. The germline V gene encodes CDR1 SGHDN and CDR2 FVKESK. The CDR3 covers 17 residues. V was clipped by 0 bases and J by 6 bases, with 21 bases between them. This CDR3 reads CASSQEPCGLILCEQYF. The CDR3 bases are TGTGCCAGCAGCCAAGAGCCCTGTGGGCTAATCTTGTGCGAGCAGTACTTC.

The rearrangement uses TRBV6-5 and TRBJ1-2, with 8 bases identical to TRBD1. Germline V gene sequence: CDR1 MNHEY, CDR2 SVGAGI. V was pared by 2 bases and J by 8 bases, with 10 bases of the junction left unmatched. The CDR3 extends over 15 amino acids. CDR3 coding DNA: TGTGCCAGCAGTTACCGGGCAGGGGGCGCGGAGGGCTACACCTTC. Its protein product is CASSYRAGGAEGYTF.

The chain employs TRBV5-6 and TRBJ2-2; 8 bases agree with TRBD2. Germline V CDR1 and CDR2: SGHDT, YYEEEE. The CDR3 has 15 amino acids. Losses at the gene ends were 4 bases for V and 4 bases for J; bases not matched to a gene: 6. CDR3 DNA: TGTGCCAGCAGCGTACCCCGGGAGGGCACCGGGGAGCTGTTTTTT. It encodes CASSVPREGTGELFF.

The chain employs TRBV7-2 and TRBJ1-1; no clear D. Trimming stripped 3 bases from V and 1 base from J, with 6 bases between. The CDR3 sequence is 13 residues long. Germline V lookup: CDR1 SGHTA, CDR2 FQGNSA. The chain's CDR3 is CASSLNRNTEAFF. The CDR3 region has the DNA TGTGCCAGCAGCTTGAACAGGAACACTGAAGCTTTCTTT.

The chain recombines TRBV28 with TRBJ1-5; TRBD1 aligns across 12 bases. There are 18 residues in the CDR3. The germline V gene has CDR1 MDHEN and CDR2 SYDVKM. Trimming removed 7 bases from V and 4 bases from J; junction bases left unmatched: 14. In DNA, the CDR3 is TGTGCCAGCACTACCGTCCGGGACAGGGGGCTTTCAAATCAGCCCCAGCATTTT. As protein: CASTTVRDRGLSNQPQHF.

J is TRBJ2-5 and V is TRBV5-5; 10 bases are a match to TRBD1. With V trimmed by 5 bases and J by 7 bases, 8 bases remained unmatched. The CDR3 is 14 residues long. Germline-derived CDR1 and CDR2 are SGHKS and YYEKEE (reference sequence). The CDR3 DNA reads as TGTGCCAGCAGTCTATGGACAGGGGGGTCGACCCAGTACTTC. It codes for CASSLWTGGSTQYF. The full variable domain, its missing parts supplied by reference TRBV5-5 and TRBJ2-5, is DAGVTQSPTHLIKTRGQQVTLRCSPISGHKSVSWYQQVLGQGPQFIFQYYEKEERGRGNFPDRFSARQFPNYSSELNVNALLLGDSALYLCASSLWTGGSTQYFGPGTRLLVL.

The V and J genes are TRBV6-1 and TRBJ2-3; D unresolved. V was clipped by 8 bases and J by 2 bases, with 14 bases between them. The CDR3 loop spans 14 amino acids. The germline gives CDR1 MNHNS, CDR2 SASEGT. The CDR3 loop is CASFVGLPTDTQYF. The CDR3 nucleotides read TGTGCCAGCTTCGTGGGCCTCCCCACAGATACGCAGTATTTT.

This chain connects TRBV6-5 to TRBJ2-5; D not resolved. V lost 5 bases and J lost 3, with 4 bases in between. Germline CDR1 reads MNHEY; CDR2 reads SVGAGI. The CDR3 totals 11 residues. The CDR3 loop reads CASSQEETQYF. The CDR3 nucleotides are TGTGCCAGCAGTCAGGAAGAGACCCAGTACTTC.